The 20 T cell receptor beta chains given below trace back to one sample, sequenced in a study of blood T cells in healthy people across ages. Alongside a J-beta primer mix, a sample-barcoded 5' primer served in a second PCR lasting about 6 to 12 cycles. Each CDR3 protein is one row after TCRdb ran MiXCR on the 5' RACE reads. The sample shows 910,000 or so distinct CDR3 sequences, just over 50% of them seen only once. Sequenced: blood. The receptors come from a woman in her fifties or sixties in good health.

This clonotype was found a few times. The chain couples TRBV7-2 to TRBJ2-7, with D tentatively TRBD2 (5 bases). The germline V and J ends were trimmed by 4 bases and 5 bases, with 18 bases remaining between them. CDR3 length: 15 amino acids. Looked up from germline, CDR1 is SGHTA and CDR2 is FQGNSA. In DNA form, the CDR3 reads TGTGCCAGCAGCTCACCAACGGGATTCAACCACGAGCAGTACTTC. It translates to CASSSPTGFNHEQYF.

V is TRBV12-3 or TRBV12-4 and J is TRBJ2-3; either TRBD1 or TRBD2 may fit D (5 bases each). The V gene lost 6 bases and the J gene lost 10 bases, with 23 bases spanning the gap. The CDR3 is 15 amino acids. CDR3 sequence (DNA): TGTGCCAGCAGGTTGACTAACGGGGCCCTTCAGGCGCAGTATTTT. Amino acids: CASRLTNGALQAQYF.

This chain connects TRBV7-8 to TRBJ2-1, with 8 nucleotides matching TRBD2. The end of the DNA is better explained by TRBJ2-7, so the J call may be wrong. Per germline, CDR1 SGHVS and CDR2 FQNEAQ. The CDR3 sequence is 16 residues long. The CDR3 DNA follows: TGTGCCAGCAGCTTAGAGGCGGGGGGAACCTACAATGAGCAGTACTTC. It is translated as CASSLEAGGTYNEQYF.

This rearrangement joins TRBV20-1 to TRBJ2-7; TRBD1 matches 9 bases. J gave up 3 bases and V 6 bases, and 6 bases lay outside the gene matches. The CDR3 has 13 residues. Per the germline V gene, CDR1 is DFQATT and CDR2 is SNEGSKA (reference sequence). Here the CDR3 DNA reads TGCAGTGCCGGGGACAGGGATATCTACGAGCAGTACTTC. Its protein is CSAGDRDIYEQYF.

This clonotype was counted a single time. This chain uses TRBV15 with TRBJ1-5; weak D call: TRBD1 (6 bases). The germline V and J ends were trimmed by 4 bases and 6 bases, with 19 bases remaining between them. Germline loops: CDR1 LNHNV, CDR2 YYDKDF (reference sequence). CDR3 length: 16 residues. The CDR3 DNA reads as TGTGCCACCAGCAACTCCGGGACAAGGGATGGTCAGCCCCAGCATTTT. It encodes CATSNSGTRDGQPQHF.

The rearrangement joins TRBV4-2 to TRBJ2-1; 7 bases match TRBD2. Germline CDR1 LGHNA, CDR2 YNFKEQ. Trimming removed 4 bases from V and 1 base from J; junction bases left unmatched: 10. The CDR3 is 17 amino acids. The CDR3 sequence is CASSPGGGTLSYNEQFF. The CDR3 DNA follows: TGTGCCAGCAGCCCCGGGGGAGGGACCCTTTCCTACAATGAGCAGTTCTTC.

This chain's CDR3 is CASSQVVSGNTIYF. CDR3 DNA sequence: TGCGCCAGCAGCCAAGTAGTCTCTGGAAACACCATATATTTT. The genes are TRBV4-1 and TRBJ1-3; D gene unclear. Trimming took off 1 base at V and 0 bases at J, with 4 bases between the two ends. Germline CDR1 MGHRA, CDR2 YSYEKL. CDR3 length: 14 residues.

The rearrangement links TRBV4-3 to TRBJ1-5, with 7 bases identical to TRBD1. The CDR3 contains 15 residues. CDR1 is LGHNA, CDR2 YSLEER, per germline. The trim removed 1 base at V and 5 bases at J, leaving 5 bases unmatched. Written as DNA, the CDR3 is TGCGCCAGCAGCCAAGGTCGACAGGGCGATCAGCCCCAGCATTTT. Its translation: CASSQGRQGDQPQHF.

Only one count was recorded for this clonotype. The rearrangement uses TRBV7-3 and TRBJ2-3, with a tentative D call TRBD2 (5 bases). Germline CDR1 and CDR2: SGHTA and FQGTGA. The ends were cut back, 2 bases at V and 3 bases at J, with 21 bases in the middle. The length of the CDR3 is 18 residues. The CDR3 DNA sequence: TGTGCCAGCAGCTTATCCGGACCTACTAGAGGTCGAACAGATACGCAGTATTTT. It encodes CASSLSGPTRGRTDTQYF.

This clonotype came up a few times. The J gene is TRBJ2-7, the V gene TRBV5-6; tentative D call: TRBD1 (6 bases). Germline CDR1 SGHDT, CDR2 YYEEEE. V dropped 4 bases and J dropped 2 bases, with 13 bases sitting between them. The CDR3 totals 14 residues. CDR3 coding DNA: TGTGCCAGCAGCGTCCTGACAGGAGCCTACGAGCAGTACTTC. Protein: CASSVLTGAYEQYF.

V gene TRBV9 combines with J gene TRBJ2-3; D is unresolved. The CDR3 covers 9 residues. From germline, CDR1 is SGDLS and CDR2 YYNGEE. V was pared by 8 bases and J by 6 bases, with 4 bases between. As DNA, the CDR3 is TGTGCCAGGCTGGATACGCAGTATTTT. Amino acid sequence: CARLDTQYF. The full variable domain, with the rest looked up from reference TRBV9 and TRBJ2-3, is DSGVTQTPKHLITATGQRVTLRCSPRSGDLSVYWYQQSLDQGLQFLIQYYNGEERAKGNILERFSAQQFPDLHSELNLSSLELGDSALYFCARLDTQYFGPGTRLTVL.

V and J are TRBV4-1 and TRBJ2-1, with TRBD2 identical over 10 bases. The V gene end was trimmed by 0 bases and the J gene end by 6 bases; junction bases not matched to a gene: 8. Germline V gene data show CDR1 as MGHRA and CDR2 as YSYEKL. The CDR3 consists of 17 residues. This CDR3 is CASSQELPSGRGNEQFF. In DNA, the CDR3 is TGCGCCAGCAGCCAAGAACTTCCTAGCGGGAGAGGCAATGAGCAGTTCTTC.

V and J are TRBV10-2 and TRBJ1-1; weak D call: TRBD1 (6 bases). Germline V gene data show CDR1 as WSHSY and CDR2 as SAAADI. The CDR3 is made up of 12 amino acids. Trimming took 8 bases from V and 7 from J, leaving 14 bases between them. The CDR3: CASGRGAYEAFF. The DNA for the CDR3 is TGCGCCAGCGGGCGGGGGGCGTATGAAGCTTTCTTT.

The CDR3, as DNA: TGTGCCAGCAGTTTCAGCGGGCACCCCCAAGAGACCCAGTTCTTC. It specifies CASSFSGHPQETQFF. The gene calls are TRBV6-5 and TRBJ2-1, with D tentatively TRBD2 (6 bases). The CDR3 has 15 amino acids. V was cut by 4 bases and J by 13 bases, with 23 bases left in between. Germline assignment: CDR1 MNHEY and CDR2 SVGAGI.

The chain has TRBV5-1 and TRBJ2-3, with D perhaps matching TRBD2 (5 bases). Germline V gene sequence: CDR1 SGHRS, CDR2 YFSETQ. V was cut by 4 bases and J by 5 bases, with 11 bases left in between. The CDR3 runs 13 residues. CDR3 region: CASSADWGDTQYF. Written as DNA, the CDR3 is TGCGCCAGCAGCGCGGACTGGGGAGATACGCAGTATTTT.

V is TRBV29-1 and J is TRBJ2-1; D ambiguous. Trimming took off 4 bases at V and 0 bases at J, with 10 bases between the two ends. The CDR3 runs 14 residues. Germline CDR1 and CDR2: SQVTM and ANQGSEA. This CDR3 is CSVVSRLSYNEQFF. CDR3 sequence (DNA): TGCAGCGTTGTGTCAAGGCTCTCCTACAATGAGCAGTTCTTC.

The chain uses TRBV28 and TRBJ1-2; TRBD1 matches at 7 bases. The CDR3 is made up of 13 amino acids. Germline CDR1 is MDHEN and CDR2 is SYDVKM. J gave up 5 bases and V 6 bases, and 6 bases lay outside the gene matches. The CDR3 DNA sequence: TGTGCCAGCAGGGGGACAGTGCGTTATGGCTACACCTTC. Protein sequence: CASRGTVRYGYTF.

The V and J genes are TRBV3-1 and TRBJ2-5; a weak D match, TRBD1 (6 bases). There are 14 residues in the CDR3. CDR1 is LGHDT and CDR2 is YNNKEL in the germline V gene (reference sequence). V was clipped by 1 base and J by 12 bases, with 18 bases between them. CDR3 loop: CASSQGLFGQRKYF. CDR3 bases: TGTGCCAGCAGCCAAGGGCTCTTCGGACAGCGAAAGTACTTC.

This chain links TRBV10-3 with TRBJ2-3, with TRBD1 identical over 8 bases. This CDR3 is built from 15 residues. The J segment lost 6 bases and the V segment lost 6 bases, leaving 11 bases of the junction unmatched. The germline CDR1 and CDR2 sequences are ENHRY and SYGVKD. The CDR3 sequence: CAIRGGQGESDTQYF. As DNA, the CDR3 is TGTGCCATCAGGGGCGGACAGGGAGAATCCGATACGCAGTATTTT.

The V and J genes are TRBV14 and TRBJ2-7; D remains ambiguous. Germline-derived CDR1 and CDR2 are SGHDN and FVKESK. The CDR3 length is 16 residues. The V and J ends lost 4 bases and 3 bases respectively, with 19 bases between them. The CDR3 protein is CASSPVGFSSLYEQYF. The CDR3, as DNA: TGTGCCAGCAGCCCCGTTGGGTTCTCATCTCTCTACGAGCAGTACTTC.